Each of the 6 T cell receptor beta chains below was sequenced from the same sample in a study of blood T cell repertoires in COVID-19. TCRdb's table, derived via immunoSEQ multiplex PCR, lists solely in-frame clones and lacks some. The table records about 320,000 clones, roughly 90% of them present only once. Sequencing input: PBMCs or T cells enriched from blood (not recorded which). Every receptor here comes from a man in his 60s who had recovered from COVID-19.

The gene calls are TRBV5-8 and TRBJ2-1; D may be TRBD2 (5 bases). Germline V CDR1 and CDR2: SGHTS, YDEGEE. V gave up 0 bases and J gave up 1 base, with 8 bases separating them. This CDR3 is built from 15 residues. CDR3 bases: TGTGCCAGCAGCTTGGGGCTAGCTTCCTACAATGAGCAGTTCTTC. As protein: CASSLGLASYNEQFF.

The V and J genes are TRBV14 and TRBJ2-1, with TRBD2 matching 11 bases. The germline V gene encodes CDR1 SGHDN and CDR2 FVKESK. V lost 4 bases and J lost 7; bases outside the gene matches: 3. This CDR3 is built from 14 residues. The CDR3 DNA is TGTGCCAGCAGCCGGGCTAGCGGGGGGAATGAGCAGTTCTTC. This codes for CASSRASGGNEQFF.

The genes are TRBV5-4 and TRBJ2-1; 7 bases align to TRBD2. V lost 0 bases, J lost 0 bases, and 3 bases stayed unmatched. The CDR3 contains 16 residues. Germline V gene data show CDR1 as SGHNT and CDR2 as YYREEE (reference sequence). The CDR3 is CASSLGGGLSYNEQFF. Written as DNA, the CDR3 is TGTGCCAGCAGCTTGGGGGGAGGGCTCTCCTACAATGAGCAGTTCTTC.

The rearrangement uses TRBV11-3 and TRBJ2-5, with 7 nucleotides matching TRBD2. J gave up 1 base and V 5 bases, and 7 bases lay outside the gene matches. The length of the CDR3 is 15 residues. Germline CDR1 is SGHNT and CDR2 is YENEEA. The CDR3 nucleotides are TGTGCCAGCAGCCCCCGCACGGGAGGCCAAGAGACCCAGTACTTC. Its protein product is CASSPRTGGQETQYF.

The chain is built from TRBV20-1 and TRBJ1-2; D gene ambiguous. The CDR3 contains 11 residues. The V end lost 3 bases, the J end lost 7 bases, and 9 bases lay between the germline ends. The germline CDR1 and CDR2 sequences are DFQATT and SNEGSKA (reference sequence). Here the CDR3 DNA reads TGCAGTGCTAGTATACCACTTGGCTACACCTTC. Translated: CSASIPLGYTF.

This CDR3 is CASSPSGGAINEQFF. The CDR3 coding sequence is TGTGCCAGCAGTCCTAGCGGGGGGGCGATCAATGAGCAGTTCTTC. The chain links TRBV6-5 to TRBJ2-1; 12 positions agree with TRBD2. This CDR3 region has 15 residues. Germline V gene lookup returns CDR1 MNHEY and CDR2 SVGAGI. V lost 5 bases to trimming and J lost 6 bases; unmatched junction nucleotides: 5.